Included here is one T cell receptor beta chain sequence, with context. In its sample, this clonotype was seen many times. The specificity of this receptor is unknown. No per-base quality is available; no much larger clone lies one base away. This entry belongs to a study of CD8 T cells in ankylosing spondylitis (dated by TCRdb to about 2017). In terms of the full investigation: T cell receptor beta repertoires were profiled in healthy donors and ankylosing spondylitis patients so that disease-linked TCR variants could be found. The whole study cohort included about a hundred healthy donors and about two dozen ankylosing spondylitis patients. Peripheral blood was sampled, and synovial fluid was also collected from ankylosing spondylitis patients.

TCRdb lists the instrument as Illumina HiSeq 2500. Quantitative 5'-RACE with molecular barcodes was used to prepare TCR beta libraries. The paper's data handling went like this. Disease-linked TCR variants were identified with a new computational method built on a probabilistic model of VDJ rearrangement. The public reads were reanalyzed by TCRdb: fastp trimming at Q25, MiXCR alignment, in-frame beta chains only. Each record represents a unique CDR3 protein, reported with the most common genes and DNA among its rows. It is TCRdb's table, rather than the study itself, that gives the V and J calls and clone size. Present in this sample are some 240,000 distinct CDR3 sequences, about 18% of which were seen just once. Approximately 32% of the sample is held by the ten biggest clonotypes. Overall study results and their limits: Blood from ankylosing spondylitis patients appeared to be characterized by a TCR beta motif composed of under 10 highly homologous amino acid variants. Some motif variants were previously reported in synovial fluid and blood of reactive arthritis patients, suggesting common disease-initiation mechanisms. In peripheral blood, the disease-linked clones were found at relatively low frequencies and had a CD8+ phenotype. According to the report, matched synovial fluid samples from ankylosing spondylitis patients were significantly enriched for the disease-linked clones.

The sequence derives from a male donor with ankylosing spondylitis or in good health (not recorded which). The sequencing sample was made of blood, either unsorted or a sorted T cell fraction (not recorded which).

This receptor has the CDR3 CASSQSDRAYTEAFF. The DNA reads as follows: TGCGCCAGCAGCCAGTCGGACAGGGCATACACTGAAGCTTTCTTT. The chain is assembled from TRBV4-1 and TRBJ1-1; 8 central nucleotides agree with TRBD1. Via the germline V gene, CDR1 is MGHRA and CDR2 YSYEKL. The CDR3 measures 15 amino acids from cysteine to phenylalanine. The entry retains the CDR3 DNA only, 45 bases that are in frame from base 1. V is cut back by 3 bases and J by 3 bases, with 6 bases in the junction unmatched.